These 4 T cell receptor beta chains came from one sample sequenced in a study of T-cell memory formation after mild COVID-19 (dated by TCRdb to the early 2020s). Preparation of the library involved 5' RACE. Sequencing was carried out with an Illumina NovaSeq 6000. TCRdb passed the public sequencing reads through fastp at Q25 and MiXCR, retaining productive beta sequences. Under each unique CDR3 protein, matching rows form one entry showing the most common genes and DNA. Present in this sample are 550,000 to 600,000 distinct CDR3 sequences, roughly 17% of which were seen just once. The top ten constitute 8.1% of the sample. The specimen sequenced was PBMCs or a T cell subset sorted from them (not recorded which). These receptors came from an adult woman who had mild COVID-19 (a few samples of this study predate the infection). The sample titles of this study are shuffled in the database, so cell type and time point are left out; the donor was told from shared clones.

The rearrangement uses TRBV6-6 and TRBJ2-5; 10 bases are shared with TRBD2. V lost 11 bases, J lost 5 bases, and 8 bases stayed unmatched. CDR3 length: 13 residues. Germline V gives CDR1 MNHNY, CDR2 SVGAGI (reference sequence). In nucleotides, the CDR3 is TGTGCCGTTAAGCGGGAGGGCCTGGAGACCCAGTACTTC. It is translated as CAVKREGLETQYF.

The chain's CDR3 is CAIGTAQFSYNEQFF. The CDR3 DNA reads as TGTGCCATCGGGACAGCACAATTCTCCTACAATGAGCAGTTCTTC. The chain couples TRBV27 to TRBJ2-1, with 7 nucleotides matching TRBD1. V shed 10 bases, J shed 0 bases, and the junction held 9 bases outside the gene matches. Germline V gene sequence: CDR1 MNHEY, CDR2 SMNVEV (reference sequence). This CDR3 is built from 15 residues.

This clonotype was counted only a few times. The chain joins TRBV5-1 to TRBJ2-1; 8 bases agree with TRBD2. Trimming took 3 bases from V and 7 from J; bases not matched to a gene: 12. This CDR3 comprises 16 residues. Germline V gene sequence: CDR1 SGHRS, CDR2 YFSETQ. CDR3 residues: CASSWGRGGKGNEQFF. Written as DNA, the CDR3 is TGCGCCAGCAGCTGGGGTCGGGGGGGAAAAGGGAATGAGCAGTTCTTC.

This clonotype was observed a handful of times. This chain connects TRBV27 to TRBJ2-3; D is ambiguous. The germline V and J ends were trimmed by 6 bases and 0 bases, with 19 bases remaining between them. The CDR3 has 17 amino acids. Germline V gene sequence: CDR1 MNHEY, CDR2 SMNVEV (reference sequence). Written as DNA, the CDR3 is TGTGCCAGCAGCCTCGAGCTCGAGCCTAGGAGCACAGATACGCAGTATTTT. It specifies CASSLELEPRSTDTQYF.